Sequencing of this TCR beta chain was carried out in a study of early T cells in non-severe SARS-CoV-2 infection. Individual cDNA molecules each received unique molecular identifiers attached to them. Each CDR3 protein is one row after TCRdb ran MiXCR on the 5' RACE reads. The table shows tens of thousands of distinct CDR3 sequences, with about 10% occurring only once. CDR1 is PRHDT, CDR2 FYEKMQ, per germline (reference sequence). This CDR3 spans 14 amino acids. Trimming took off 5 bases at V and 5 bases at J, with 15 bases between the two ends. The input for sequencing was whole blood, taken at baseline. J is TRBJ2-5 and V is TRBV13; no definite D call. The sequence came from an adult who was a healthcare worker with PCR-confirmed SARS-CoV-2 infection or an uninfected control (not recorded which). The CDR3 sequence: CASSGLRSAETQYF. The CDR3 region has the DNA TGTGCCAGCAGCGGGCTTAGGAGCGCGGAGACCCAGTACTTC.